The following is a TCR beta chain sequence with its context. This entry comes from a study of CD8 T cells in Susac syndrome. Reverse transcription used roughly 0.45 to 1 ug RNA and random hexamers. TCRdb called the immunoSEQ multiplex PCR reads again in MiXCR, with one record for every CDR3 protein. The data contain about 190,000 distinct CDR3 sequences, approximately 95% of them singletons. This CDR3 comprises 15 residues. The germline CDR1 and CDR2 sequences are SGDLS and YYNGEE. After removal of 4 bases from V and 0 bases from J, the junction contained 4 bases not matched to a gene. The clonotype originates from a human donor with Susac syndrome. The V and J genes are TRBV9 and TRBJ2-1; 7 bases match TRBD1. Sequences were obtained from CD8+ T cells from PBMCs. The CDR3: CASSSGQFSYNEQFF. The CDR3 DNA is TGTGCCAGCAGCTCGGGACAGTTCTCCTACAATGAGCAGTTCTTC.